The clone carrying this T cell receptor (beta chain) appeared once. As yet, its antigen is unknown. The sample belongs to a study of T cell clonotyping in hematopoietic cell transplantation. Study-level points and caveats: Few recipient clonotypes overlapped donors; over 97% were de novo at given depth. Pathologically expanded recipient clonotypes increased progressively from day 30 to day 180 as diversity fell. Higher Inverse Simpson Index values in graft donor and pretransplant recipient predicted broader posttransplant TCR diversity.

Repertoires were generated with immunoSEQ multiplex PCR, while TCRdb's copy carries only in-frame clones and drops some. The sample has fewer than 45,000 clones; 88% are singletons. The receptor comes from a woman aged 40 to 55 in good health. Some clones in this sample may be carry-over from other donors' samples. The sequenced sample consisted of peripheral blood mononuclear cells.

CDR3 DNA: TGTGCCAGCATCGAAGGCCCTGGAACCGGGGAGCTGTTTTTT. Its translation: CASIEGPGTGELFF. V is TRBV27 and J is TRBJ2-2; D gene unclear. Between the trimmed V and J ends, which lost 7 bases and 5 bases, there was a span of 14 bases. The CDR3 consists of 14 residues. CDR1 MNHEY and CDR2 SMNVEV come from the germline V gene (reference sequence).